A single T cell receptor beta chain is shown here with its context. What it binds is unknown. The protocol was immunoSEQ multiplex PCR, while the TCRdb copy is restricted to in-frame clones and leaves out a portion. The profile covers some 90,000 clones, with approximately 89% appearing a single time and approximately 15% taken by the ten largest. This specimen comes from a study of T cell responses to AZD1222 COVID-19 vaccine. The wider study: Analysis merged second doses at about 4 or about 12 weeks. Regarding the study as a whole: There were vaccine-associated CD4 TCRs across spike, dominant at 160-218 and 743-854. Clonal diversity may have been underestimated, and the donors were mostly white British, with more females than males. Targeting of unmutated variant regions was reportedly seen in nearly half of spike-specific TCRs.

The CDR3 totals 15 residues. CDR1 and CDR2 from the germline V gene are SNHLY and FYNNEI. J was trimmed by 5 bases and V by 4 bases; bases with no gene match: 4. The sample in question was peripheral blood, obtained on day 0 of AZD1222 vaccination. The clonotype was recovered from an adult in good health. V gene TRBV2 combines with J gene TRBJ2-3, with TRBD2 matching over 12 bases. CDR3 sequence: CASSGTSGTVDTQYF. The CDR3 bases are TGTGCCAGCAGTGGGACTAGCGGGACCGTAGATACGCAGTATTTT.